This T cell receptor (beta chain) came from a study of CD8 T cells in Susac syndrome. RNA was extracted with the RNeasy kit, and a quantity of about 0.45 to 1 ug was reverse transcribed using random hexamers. TCRdb independently ran MiXCR on the immunoSEQ multiplex PCR reads; one entry per CDR3 protein. The table lists some 130,000 distinct CDR3 sequences, approximately 95% of them singletons. CDR1 and CDR2 from the germline V gene are SQVTM and ANQGSEA. The trim removed 5 bases at V and 2 bases at J, leaving 9 bases unmatched. This CDR3 spans 15 amino acids. The sequencing input was CD8+ T cells from PBMCs. The chain combines TRBV29-1 with TRBJ2-7, with TRBD1 matching over 10 bases. The source of this sequence is a human donor with Susac syndrome. The CDR3 is CSVRGGQGRTYEQYF. The DNA of the CDR3 is TGCAGCGTTAGAGGGGGACAGGGGAGGACCTACGAGCAGTACTTC.